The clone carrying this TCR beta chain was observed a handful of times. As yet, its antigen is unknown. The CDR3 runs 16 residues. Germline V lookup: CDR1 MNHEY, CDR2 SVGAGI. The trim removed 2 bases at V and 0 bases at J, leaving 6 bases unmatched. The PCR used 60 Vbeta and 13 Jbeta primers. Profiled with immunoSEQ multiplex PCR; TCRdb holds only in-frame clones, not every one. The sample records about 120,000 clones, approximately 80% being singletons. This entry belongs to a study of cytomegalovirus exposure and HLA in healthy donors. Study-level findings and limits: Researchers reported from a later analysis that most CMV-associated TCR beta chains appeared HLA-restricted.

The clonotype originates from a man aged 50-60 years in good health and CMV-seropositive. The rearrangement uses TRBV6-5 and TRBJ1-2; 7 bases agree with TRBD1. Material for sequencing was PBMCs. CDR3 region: CASSYGFQGANYGYTF. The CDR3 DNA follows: TGTGCCAGCAGTTACGGTTTTCAGGGGGCTAACTATGGCTACACCTTC.